A single T cell receptor beta chain is shown here with its context. What it binds is unknown. Method: immunoSEQ multiplex PCR; TCRdb's copy keeps in-frame clones and lacks some. The table has fewer than 75,000 clones, roughly 80% seen once. This record comes from a study of T cells in localized non-small cell lung cancer. V shed 10 bases and J 0 bases; nucleotides not matched to a gene: 7. This CDR3 is built from 14 residues. Germline CDR1 reads ENHRY; CDR2 reads SYGVKD. Whole-study results and caveats: Higher blood T cell density tracked longer overall survival. Uninvolved adjacent lung showed higher T cell clonality than tumor. Sequencing was restricted to one tumor region; therefore, heterogeneity remains possible. Adjacent lung had a median about 55 of the 100 largest tumor clones.

The TCR was taken from a female donor older than 55 with stage I lung adenocarcinoma. The sample consisted of peripheral blood, taken before any cancer treatment. The chain combines TRBV10-3 with TRBJ1-1; the match to TRBD1 covers 8 bases. The CDR3 is CATTDRGLNTEAFF. In DNA form, the CDR3 reads TGTGCCACCACCGACAGGGGATTGAACACTGAAGCTTTCTTT.